This T cell receptor (beta chain) stems from a study of blood T cell repertoires in COVID-19. About the study: The United States, Italy and Spain were the sources of the acute and convalescent COVID-19 samples. T cells, B-cell-depleted T cells, or PBMCs provided the cDNA or gDNA that served as material.

The germline V gene encodes CDR1 SGHTA and CDR2 FQGNSA. V was shortened by 1 base and J by 8 bases, with 15 bases between the two germline ends. This CDR3 region has 15 residues. Authors' data handling: Estimation of nucleated cell counts was performed using reference gene primer amplification. Produced via immunoSEQ multiplex PCR; TCRdb's table is partial and in-frame only. Clone size and the V and J calls come from that table; the DNA yielded D and trimming. The data show 200,000 to 250,000 clones, 85% to 90% seen once. The sample was peripheral blood. The chain carries TRBV7-2 and TRBJ2-1; no clear D gene. This sequence originates from an elderly man with acute or convalescent COVID-19. CDR3 DNA sequence: TGTGCCAGCAGCTTAGATTCGGAGCCCCGGTATGAGCAGTTCTTC. Amino acid sequence: CASSLDSEPRYEQFF. Looking up the rest from reference TRBV7-2 and TRBJ2-1 gives the full variable domain: GAGVSQSPSNKVTEKGKDVELRCDPISGHTALYWYRQSLGQGLEFLIYFQGNSAPDKSGLPSDRFSAERTGGSVSTLTIQRTQQEDSAVYLCASSLDSEPRYEQFFGPGTRLTVL.